This TCR beta chain was captured by sequencing in a study of blood T cell repertoires in COVID-19. Across the whole study: Some COVID-19 samples were acute and others convalescent; all came from the United States, Italy and Spain. Sources were T cells, B-cell-depleted T cells, or PBMCs; the material itself was cDNA or gDNA.

This CDR3 is built from 15 residues. Trimming took 4 bases from V and 5 from J; bases not matched to a gene: 8. The germline V gene has CDR1 SGHKS and CDR2 YYEKEE (reference sequence). Repertoires were generated with immunoSEQ multiplex PCR, while TCRdb's copy carries only in-frame clones and drops some. The sample lists about 310,000 clones; roughly 84% were seen once. The source material was peripheral blood. The chain has TRBV5-5 and TRBJ1-5; 8 bases fit TRBD1. This sequence originates from a man in his fifties or sixties with active or convalescent COVID-19. CDR3 sequence reads: CASSRQGFRDQPQHF. The CDR3 DNA sequence: TGTGCCAGCAGCCGACAGGGGTTCAGGGATCAGCCCCAGCATTTT.